The rows below give T cell receptor beta chains drawn from one sample of a study of CD8+ T cells in alopecia areata. Only in-frame clones appear in the TCRdb table, and some are missing; sequencing was by immunoSEQ multiplex PCR. The sample carries about 270,000 clones, 50% to 75% recorded once. This specimen consisted of CD4+ T cells sorted from blood, obtained around week 54, from a patient treated with tofacitinib. All receptors come from a human donor with alopecia areata. Both conserved end residues are part of each CDR3. The D gene is left open where the match is weak. Not every row has a clone size; where given, it reads once, few, many or a size class.

-,TRBJ2-6,TRBV4-3,-,CASSQGGAHSGANVLTF,TGCGCCAGCAGCCAGGGGGGCGCCCACTCTGGGGCCAACGTCCTGACTTTC
-,TRBJ1-6,TRBV7-2,-,CASSFRTDSPLHF,TGTGCCAGCAGCTTTCGGACAGATTCACCCCTCCACTTT
few,TRBJ2-7,TRBV5-6,TRBD1,CASSWARQGVQYF,TGTGCCAGCAGCTGGGCCCGACAGGGCGTGCAGTACTTC
-,TRBJ2-3,TRBV19,-,CASSIAWADTQYF,TGTGCCAGTAGTATAGCCTGGGCAGATACGCAGTATTTT
few,TRBJ1-4,TRBV4-3,-,CASSQAPGAFNEKLFF,TGCGCCAGCAGCCAAGCCCCGGGAGCCTTTAATGAAAAACTGTTTTTT
few,TRBJ1-6,TRBV18,-,CASSPKAGEGSPLHF,TGTGCCAGCTCACCAAAGGCAGGGGAAGGCTCACCCCTCCACTTT
few,TRBJ2-3,TRBV10-3,-,CASGTDTQYF,TGTGCCTCAGGCACAGATACGCAGTATTTT
-,TRBJ1-1,TRBV5-1,-,CASSLASTPNTEAFF,TGCGCCAGCAGCTTGGCTTCAACGCCAAACACTGAAGCTTTCTTT
-,TRBJ2-2,TRBV19,TRBD1,CASSIPRTGGPGELFF,TGTGCCAGTAGTATACCACGGACAGGGGGGCCCGGGGAGCTGTTTTTT
-,TRBJ2-7,TRBV29-1,-,CSVATGDEQYF,TGCAGCGTTGCCACAGGCGACGAGCAGTACTTC
-,TRBJ2-3,TRBV27,TRBD2,CASRHSGGDTQYF,TGTGCCAGCAGACACTCGGGGGGAGATACGCAGTATTTT
-,TRBJ2-3,TRBV30,-,CAWTPSTDTQYF,TGTGCCTGGACTCCTAGCACAGATACGCAGTATTTT
few,TRBJ1-2,TRBV15,TRBD1,CATSSQGAWSYGYTF,TGTGCCACCAGCTCCCAGGGGGCTTGGAGCTATGGCTACACCTTC
-,TRBJ1-5,TRBV12-5,-,CASGLGTLNGPQHF,TGTGCTTCAGGTCTCGGGACTCTCAATGGGCCCCAGCATTTT
-,TRBJ1-2,TRBV5-1,-,CASSEGYNYGYTF,TGCGCCAGCAGTGAGGGTTACAACTATGGCTACACCTTC
once,TRBJ1-2,TRBV14,-,CASSQKHLYGYTF,TGTGCCAGCAGCCAAAAACACCTCTATGGCTACACCTTC
-,TRBJ1-2,TRBV30,-,CARVGEGNYGYTF,TGTGCCCGGGTGGGCGAGGGGAACTATGGCTACACCTTC
-,TRBJ1-1,TRBV29-1,-,CSGSGRANTEAFF,TGCAGCGGATCGGGGAGGGCGAACACTGAAGCTTTCTTT
-,TRBJ2-1,TRBV11-2,-,CASSLVSLTNEQFF,TGTGCCAGCAGCTTAGTGAGCCTGACCAATGAGCAGTTCTTC
-,TRBJ1-1,TRBV5-1,TRBD1,CASSFDRAVAEAFF,TGCGCCAGCAGCTTTGACAGGGCGGTAGCTGAAGCTTTCTTT
few,TRBJ2-7,TRBV9,-,CASSPGGSSSYEQYF,TGTGCCAGCAGCCCCGGGGGCAGTTCGTCCTACGAGCAGTACTTC
few,TRBJ2-7,TRBV18,-,CASSTSGQGYEQYF,TGTGCCAGCTCAACTAGCGGACAGGGCTACGAGCAGTACTTC
-,TRBJ1-2,TRBV29-1,-,CSVERLLGGGYTF,TGCAGCGTTGAGCGGTTGCTCGGGGGTGGCTACACCTTC
-,TRBJ2-4,TRBV5-6,-,CASAKGLAKNIQYF,TGTGCCAGCGCCAAGGGACTAGCCAAAAACATTCAGTACTTC
-,TRBJ1-5,TRBV30,-,CAWSVAGYSNQPQHF,TGTGCCTGGAGTGTTGCAGGCTATAGCAATCAGCCCCAGCATTTT
-,TRBJ2-6,TRBV10-3,-,CAISDTLSGANVLTF,TGTGCCATCAGTGATACCCTCTCTGGGGCCAACGTCCTGACTTTC